This TCR beta chain was identified in a study of human versus mouse CDR3 diversity and MHC coevolution. Looking at the study overall: Reported immunoSEQ sensitivity was one in 200,000 T cells, with reduced amplification bias. Study results and limitations: Mice had fewer CDR3 deletions and insertions than humans on average.

Looked up from germline, CDR1 is SGDLS and CDR2 is YYNGEE. The CDR3 runs to 15 residues. The V segment lost 0 bases and the J segment 7 bases; nucleotides outside the gene matches: 5. This clone was seen only once. Its antigen remains unknown. The repertoire was sequenced with immunoSEQ multiplex PCR; TCRdb's copy has only in-frame clones and lacks some. In the table there are about 81,000 clones, 93% of which are singletons. The specimen was naive CD4+ T cells from blood. Subset here: CD45RO-negative CD62L-positive naive CD4 T cells. The receptor was derived from a person between 25 and 70 years old in good health. The rearrangement joins TRBV9 to TRBJ2-1; 9 nucleotides line up with TRBD1. This chain's CDR3 is CASSVAGQGWNEQFF. In DNA form, the CDR3 reads TGTGCCAGCAGCGTAGCGGGACAGGGATGGAATGAGCAGTTCTTC. The whole variable domain, filled in from reference TRBV9 and TRBJ2-1, reads DSGVTQTPKHLITATGQRVTLRCSPRSGDLSVYWYQQSLDQGLQFLIQYYNGEERAKGNILERFSAQQFPDLHSELNLSSLELGDSALYFCASSVAGQGWNEQFFGPGTRLTVL.